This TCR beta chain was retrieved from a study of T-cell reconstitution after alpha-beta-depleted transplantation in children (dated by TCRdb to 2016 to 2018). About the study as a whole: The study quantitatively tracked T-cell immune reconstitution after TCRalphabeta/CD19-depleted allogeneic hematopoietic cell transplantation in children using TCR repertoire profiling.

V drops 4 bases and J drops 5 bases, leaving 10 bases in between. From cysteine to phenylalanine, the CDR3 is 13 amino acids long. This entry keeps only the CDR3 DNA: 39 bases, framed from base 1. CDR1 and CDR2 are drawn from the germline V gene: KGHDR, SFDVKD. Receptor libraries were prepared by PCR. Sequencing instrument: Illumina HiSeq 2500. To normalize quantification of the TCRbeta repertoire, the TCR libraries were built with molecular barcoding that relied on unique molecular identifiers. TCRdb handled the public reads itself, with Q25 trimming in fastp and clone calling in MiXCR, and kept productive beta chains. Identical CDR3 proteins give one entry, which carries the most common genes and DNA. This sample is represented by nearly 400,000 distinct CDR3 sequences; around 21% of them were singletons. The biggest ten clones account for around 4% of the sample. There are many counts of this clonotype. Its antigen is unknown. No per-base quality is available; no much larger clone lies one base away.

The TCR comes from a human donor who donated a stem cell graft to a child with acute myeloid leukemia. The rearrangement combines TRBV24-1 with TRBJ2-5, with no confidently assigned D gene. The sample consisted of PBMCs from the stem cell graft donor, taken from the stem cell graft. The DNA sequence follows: TGTGCCACCAGTGAGCCTGGGAAGGAGACCCAGTACTTC. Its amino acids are CATSEPGKETQYF.